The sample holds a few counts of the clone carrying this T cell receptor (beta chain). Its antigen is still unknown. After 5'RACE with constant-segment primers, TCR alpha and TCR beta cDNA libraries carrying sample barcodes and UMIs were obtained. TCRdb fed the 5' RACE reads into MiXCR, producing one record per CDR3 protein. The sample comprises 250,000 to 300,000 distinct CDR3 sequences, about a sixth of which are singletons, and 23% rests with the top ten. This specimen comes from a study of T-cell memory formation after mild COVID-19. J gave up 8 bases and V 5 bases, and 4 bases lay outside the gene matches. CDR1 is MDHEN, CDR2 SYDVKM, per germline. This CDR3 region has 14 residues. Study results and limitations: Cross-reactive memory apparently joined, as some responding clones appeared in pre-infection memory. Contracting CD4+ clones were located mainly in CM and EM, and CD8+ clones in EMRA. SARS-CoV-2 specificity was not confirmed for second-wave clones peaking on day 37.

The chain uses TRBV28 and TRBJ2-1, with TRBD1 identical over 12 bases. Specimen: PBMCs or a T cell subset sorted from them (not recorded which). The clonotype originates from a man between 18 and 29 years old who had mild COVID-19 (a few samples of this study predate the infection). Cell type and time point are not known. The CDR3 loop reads CASSPWDRGHEQFF. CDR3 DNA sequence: TGTGCCAGCAGTCCCTGGGACAGGGGGCATGAGCAGTTCTTC.